One sample yielded the 12 T cell receptor beta chains listed below, sequenced in a study of blood T cell repertoires in COVID-19. Measured with immunoSEQ multiplex PCR; TCRdb has only the in-frame clones, and not every one. The data show 150,000 to 200,000 clones, around 81% seen once. The sequenced sample consisted of peripheral blood. All receptors derive from a woman aged 40-49 years with COVID-19, enrolled during active disease.

The J gene is TRBJ2-1, the V gene TRBV7-6, with D perhaps TRBD2 (6 bases). The CDR3 runs 14 residues. Germline CDR1 reads SGHVS; CDR2 reads FNYEAQ. Trimming removed 1 base at V and 7 bases at J, with 11 bases between. The CDR3 loop is CASSLGTITNEQFF. Here the CDR3 DNA reads TGTGCCAGCAGCTTAGGGACTATCACTAATGAGCAGTTCTTC.

This rearrangement joins TRBV29-1 to TRBJ2-4; D is ambiguous. Trimming cost V 3 bases and J 3 bases, with 3 bases left between them. The CDR3 contains 11 residues. Germline V CDR1 and CDR2: SQVTM, ANQGSEA. The CDR3: CSVESKNIQYF. The CDR3, as DNA: TGCAGCGTTGAGAGCAAAAACATTCAGTACTTC.

The rearrangement links TRBV27 to TRBJ2-1; a possible D gene is TRBD2 (6 bases). Germline V gives CDR1 MNHEY, CDR2 SMNVEV (reference sequence). This CDR3 has 15 residues. V lost 2 bases and J lost 9, with 17 bases in between. The CDR3 DNA reads TGTGCCAGCAGTTTAACCGGGACCCGGCGGGGTGAGCAGTTCTTC. This translates into CASSLTGTRRGEQFF.

The chain joins TRBV7-3 to TRBJ2-3, with D possibly being TRBD2 (6 bases). Trimming removed 5 bases from V and 7 bases from J, with 22 bases in between. The CDR3 loop spans 16 amino acids. Germline CDR1 and CDR2: SGHTA and FQGTGA. As DNA, the CDR3 is TGTGCCAGCAGCCCCTTTTTAGACGGGAGAACACATACGCAGTATTTT. Protein: CASSPFLDGRTHTQYF.

This clone was seen only a few times. The rearrangement links TRBV6-2 or TRBV6-3 to TRBJ2-3; 12 nucleotides match TRBD2. Germline CDR1 reads MNHEY; CDR2 reads SVGEGT. With 6 bases clipped from V and 5 bases from J, the junction kept 12 bases outside the gene matches. CDR3 length: 17 residues. The CDR3 sequence is CASSPLLAGGPLDTQYF. Written as DNA, the CDR3 is TGTGCCAGCAGCCCTCTCCTAGCGGGGGGGCCTTTAGATACGCAGTATTTT.

Points on this clone: At the DNA level, this CDR3 is encoded by other sequences in the same sample as well. The chain recombines TRBV20-1 with TRBJ2-3; D not certain. The V gene's germline CDR1 is DFQATT and CDR2 SNEGSKA (reference sequence). This CDR3 is 10 amino acids long. Between the trimmed V and J ends, which lost 5 bases and 6 bases, there was a span of 6 bases. CDR3 region: CSARPDTQYF. For the CDR3, the DNA is TGCAGTGCTCGTCCCGATACGCAGTATTTT.

The chain links TRBV30 to TRBJ1-2; D gene unclear. Germline CDR1 and CDR2: GTSNPN and SVGIG (reference sequence). V gave up 3 bases and J gave up 5 bases, with 13 bases separating them. This CDR3 contains 13 residues. Here the CDR3 reads CAWSSIGEYGYTF. CDR3 nucleotides: TGTGCCTGGAGCTCCATTGGGGAGTATGGCTACACCTTC.

The CDR3 protein is CASSSGVATGELFF. In nucleotides, the CDR3 is TGTGCCAGCAGCTCCGGGGTGGCCACCGGGGAGCTGTTTTTT. The rearrangement joins TRBV5-4 to TRBJ2-2; D might be TRBD2 (5 bases). Germline loops: CDR1 SGHNT, CDR2 YYREEE (reference sequence). V lost 3 bases and J 4 bases, leaving 10 bases between the germline ends. CDR3 size: 14 residues. The complete variable domain, with remaining parts taken from reference TRBV5-4 and TRBJ2-2, reads ETGVTQSPTHLIKTRGQQVTLRCSSQSGHNTVSWYQQALGQGPQFIFQYYREEENGRGNFPPRFSGLQFPNYSSELNVNALELDDSALYLCASSSGVATGELFFGEGSRLTVL.

The rearrangement joins TRBV6-1 to TRBJ2-6, with TRBD2 matching 10 bases. The CDR3 extends over 21 amino acids. CDR1 is MNHNS, CDR2 SASEGT, per germline. The ends lost 2 bases at V and 0 bases at J; junction bases unmatched: 13. CDR3 DNA: TGTGCCAGCAGTGAAAAAGAGCGGGGGGGCCTGGGACCCTCTGGGGCCAACGTCCTGACTTTC. It yields the protein CASSEKERGGLGPSGANVLTF.

The chain is built from TRBV30 and TRBJ2-6, with 10 bases lining up with TRBD2. This CDR3 has 16 residues. Germline CDR1 is GTSNPN and CDR2 is SVGIG (reference sequence). With V trimmed by 4 bases and J by 0 bases, 3 bases remained unmatched. CDR3 region: CAWTSGGLSGANVLTF. The CDR3 region has the DNA TGTGCCTGGACTAGCGGGGGCCTCTCTGGGGCCAACGTCCTGACTTTC.

This chain links TRBV25-1 with TRBJ1-1; D gene uncertain. The germline CDR1 and CDR2 sequences are MGHDK and SYGVNS. This CDR3 contains 15 residues. V lost 0 bases and J lost 0, with 8 bases in between. CDR3 residues: CASSEYDRVNTEAFF. CDR3 nucleotides: TGTGCCAGCAGTGAATATGATCGAGTGAACACTGAAGCTTTCTTT.

The chain combines TRBV9 with TRBJ1-2, with 9 nucleotides matching TRBD1. CDR1 is SGDLS, CDR2 YYNGEE, per germline. The J segment lost 5 bases and the V segment lost 4 bases, leaving 12 bases of the junction unmatched. The CDR3 has 16 residues. This CDR3 is CASSLGTGPGQYGYTF. The CDR3 coding sequence is TGTGCCAGCAGCCTTGGGACAGGGCCCGGCCAATATGGCTACACCTTC. Together with reference TRBV9 and TRBJ1-2, the CDR3 gives the full variable domain: DSGVTQTPKHLITATGQRVTLRCSPRSGDLSVYWYQQSLDQGLQFLIQYYNGEERAKGNILERFSAQQFPDLHSELNLSSLELGDSALYFCASSLGTGPGQYGYTFGSGTRLTVV.